Following are 24 T cell receptor beta chains from one sample sequenced in a study of regulatory T cells in long-lasting Graves disease. Building the TCR beta libraries relied on iRepertoire HTBI primers, and CDR3 regions underwent Arm-PCR. One entry per CDR3 protein, called by TCRdb with MiXCR from the multiplex PCR reads. In the table there are roughly 400,000 distinct CDR3 sequences, around 23% of which are singletons. Time point of the sample: persistent/refractory GD, antithyroid drugs over 5 years with positive TRAb. Preparation of the TCR library used RNA extracted from PBMCs. This material consisted of peripheral blood mononuclear cells (PBMCs), taken when the disease was refractory, from a patient treated with antithyroid drugs. These receptor sequences come from a female donor with Graves disease.

The sample holds many counts of this clonotype. CDR3 amino acids: CASSLTSGTQSGANVLTF. CDR3 nucleotides: TGTGCCAGCAGTTTGACTAGCGGGACCCAGTCTGGGGCCAACGTCCTGACTTTC. The chain joins TRBV28 to TRBJ2-6; 11 bases are a match to TRBD2. Losses at the gene ends were 3 bases for V and 1 base for J; bases not matched to a gene: 5. The germline CDR1 and CDR2 sequences are MDHEN and SYDVKM. The CDR3 sequence is 18 residues long.

About this clonotype: A far larger clone is just one base off, so this is likely a read error. This chain joins TRBV27 and TRBJ2-5, with 7 bases aligning to TRBD2. The CDR3 length is 14 residues. Unmatched junction bases numbered 3, after V lost 3 bases and J lost 2 bases. Germline V gives CDR1 MNHEY, CDR2 SMNVEV (reference sequence). CDR3 loop: CASSLTAGQETQYF. The CDR3 DNA reads as TGTGCCAGCAGTTTGACAGCGGGACAAGAGACCCAGTACTTC.

For this clonotype: This clone may be a read error of a much larger clone one base away. The CDR3 DNA reads as TGCAGTGCCCCGAGACAGGGTCTCGAGACCCAGTACTTC. Its translation is CSAPRQGLETQYF. V is TRBV20-1 and J is TRBJ2-5; 7 bases are shared with TRBD1. The CDR3 has 13 amino acids. Germline CDR1 DFQATT, CDR2 SNEGSKA (reference sequence). V lost 6 bases and J lost 5; bases outside the gene matches: 9.

In its sample, this clonotype was seen many times. The chain employs TRBV12-3 or TRBV12-4 and TRBJ1-1; the D is unclear. The CDR3 is made up of 13 amino acids. Trimming stripped 4 bases from V and 3 bases from J, with 9 bases between. As DNA, the CDR3 is TGTGCCAGCAGTTCCTCGGCGGACACTGAAGCTTTCTTT. Residues: CASSSSADTEAFF.

The chain joins TRBV5-1 to TRBJ2-7, with D perhaps matching TRBD2 (6 bases). The length of the CDR3 is 14 residues. The V end lost 3 bases, the J end lost 7 bases, and 17 bases lay between the germline ends. Germline V gene sequence: CDR1 SGHRS, CDR2 YFSETQ. The chain's CDR3 is CASSWDQMGTEQYF. DNA of the CDR3: TGCGCCAGCAGCTGGGATCAAATGGGGACTGAGCAGTACTTC.

This clonotype was counted ten times or more. This chain links TRBV6-1 with TRBJ1-6; D not resolved. Trimming cost V 1 base and J 0 bases, with 7 bases left between them. This CDR3 is 16 amino acids long. Germline lookup yields CDR1 MNHNS and CDR2 SASEGT. The CDR3 region has the DNA TGTGCCAGCAGTGAAGGCCCCTACTCCTATAATTCACCCCTCCACTTT. It yields the protein CASSEGPYSYNSPLHF.

This clonotype has only a few counts. This chain joins TRBV28 and TRBJ2-3; D ambiguous. Trimming left V 6 bases short and J 2 bases short, with 15 bases between. The germline gives CDR1 MDHEN, CDR2 SYDVKM. This CDR3 contains 15 residues. The CDR3 sequence is CASRKSGFPTDTQYF. The CDR3 coding sequence is TGTGCCAGCAGAAAAAGTGGGTTCCCCACAGATACGCAGTATTTT. Complete variable domain (other parts from reference TRBV28 and TRBJ2-3): DVKVTQSSRYLVKRTGEKVFLECVQDMDHENMFWYRQDPGLGLRLIYFSYDVKMKEKGDIPEGYSVSREKKERFSLILESASTNQTSMYLCASRKSGFPTDTQYFGPGTRLTVL.

This clonotype was seen only a few times. This chain uses TRBV30 with TRBJ2-2, with D perhaps assigned TRBD1 or TRBD2 (5 bases each). In germline, CDR1 is GTSNPN, CDR2 SVGIG (reference sequence). The CDR3 consists of 15 residues. V was shortened by 2 bases and J by 4 bases, with 14 bases between the two germline ends. The CDR3, as DNA: TGTGCCTGGAGTCTCCGCCAGGGACGCACCGGGGAGCTGTTTTTT. This codes for CAWSLRQGRTGELFF.

A note on this clonotype: This clone may be a read error of a much larger clone one base away. The V gene is TRBV15, the J gene TRBJ1-4; 7 bases fit TRBD1. Germline V CDR1 and CDR2: LNHNV, YYDKDF (reference sequence). The CDR3 has 14 amino acids. The CDR3 DNA follows: TGTGCCACCAGCAGACCGGGACAGAATGGAAAACTGTTTTTT. Translated, it gives CATSRPGQNGKLFF.

This clonotype was found a few times. This chain connects TRBV9 to TRBJ2-7; the D gene could be TRBD1 or TRBD2 (5 bases each). There are 15 residues in the CDR3. V was clipped by 0 bases and J by 2 bases, with 12 bases between them. CDR1 and CDR2 from the germline V gene are SGDLS and YYNGEE. DNA for the CDR3: TGTGCCAGCAGCGTAGCGGGGACCAATACCTACGAGCAGTACTTC. Amino acids: CASSVAGTNTYEQYF.

This chain links TRBV10-3 with TRBJ2-5; D is perhaps TRBD1 (5 bases). Germline values: CDR1 ENHRY, CDR2 SYGVKD. V shed 10 bases and J shed 2 bases, with 8 bases lying between them. The CDR3 sequence is 11 residues long. The CDR3 here is CATRQQETQYF. Here the CDR3 DNA reads TGTGCCACTCGACAGCAAGAGACCCAGTACTTC.

This clonotype was recorded at least ten times. This rearrangement joins TRBV6-2 or TRBV6-3 to TRBJ2-7; the D gene is possibly TRBD2 (5 bases). The length of the CDR3 is 13 residues. Germline CDR1 and CDR2: MNHEY and SVGEGT. V was pared by 6 bases and J by 4 bases, with 13 bases between. The CDR3, as DNA: TGTGCCAGCAGGCTACTGGGAGATTACGAGCAGTACTTC. It codes for CASRLLGDYEQYF.

This clonotype was picked up a small number of times. The chain recombines TRBV3-1 with TRBJ2-7; TRBD2 might be the D (6 bases). Germline lookup yields CDR1 LGHDT and CDR2 YNNKEL (reference sequence). Trimming stripped 0 bases from V and 6 bases from J, with 12 bases between. CDR3 length: 14 residues. CDR3 region: CASSQDTGSREQYF. The CDR3 DNA is TGTGCCAGCAGCCAAGATACCGGGAGCCGCGAGCAGTACTTC.

This clonotype was seen at least ten times. The chain recombines TRBV10-3 with TRBJ2-2; 8 nucleotides match TRBD1. CDR1 is ENHRY and CDR2 is SYGVKD in the germline V gene. J lost 4 bases, V lost 2 bases, and 3 bases had no gene match. This CDR3 is 15 amino acids long. CDR3 region: CAISEGQGGTGELFF. DNA of the CDR3: TGTGCCATCAGTGAGGGACAGGGAGGCACCGGGGAGCTGTTTTTT.

This clonotype has just a few counts. The chain uses TRBV10-3 and TRBJ2-5; 7 nucleotides agree with TRBD1. Germline V CDR1 and CDR2: ENHRY, SYGVKD. Unmatched junction bases numbered 4, after V lost 11 bases and J lost 1 base. This CDR3 contains 12 residues. CDR3 nucleotide sequence: TGTGCCGTCCGGGACAGCCAAGAGACCCAGTACTTC. This translates into CAVRDSQETQYF.

This clonotype was seen many times. V is TRBV5-8 and J is TRBJ2-5; 10 bases match TRBD1. V shed 4 bases and J 5 bases; nucleotides not matched to a gene: 5. This CDR3 contains 14 residues. From germline, CDR1 is SGHTS and CDR2 YDEGEE. The CDR3 coding sequence is TGTGCCAGCAGCCCGACAGGGGGCAAGGAGACCCAGTACTTC. This gives the protein CASSPTGGKETQYF.

The chain carries TRBV7-2 and TRBJ2-7; TRBD2 matches at 9 bases. Trimming cost V 8 bases and J 6 bases; bases outside gene matches: 14. CDR1 and CDR2 (germline): SGHTA, FQGNSA. This CDR3 has 15 amino acids. This CDR3 is CASRSMAGGPSEQYF. The DNA for the CDR3 is TGTGCCAGCCGATCCATGGCGGGAGGGCCTTCCGAGCAGTACTTC.

This clonotype was seen ten or more times. The chain joins TRBV11-1 to TRBJ2-2, with TRBD2 matching over 10 bases. CDR1 is SGHAT and CDR2 is FQDESV in the germline V gene (reference sequence). This CDR3 contains 18 residues. Germline trimming cut 5 bases from V and 2 bases from J; bases unmatched to any gene: 11. The DNA of the CDR3 is TGTGCCAGCAGCCCCGACGGTAGCGGGAGGCCCAACACCGGGGAGCTGTTTTTT. It specifies CASSPDGSGRPNTGELFF.

The rearrangement joins TRBV6-1 to TRBJ2-1, with D tentatively TRBD2 (7 bases). Germline loops: CDR1 MNHNS, CDR2 SASEGT. The CDR3 has 15 residues. Deletions cut 6 bases from V and 3 bases from J, with 15 bases between. As DNA, the CDR3 is TGTGCCAGCAGGACTGCGGGGGCTAGCTACAATGAGCAGTTCTTC. Translating gives CASRTAGASYNEQFF.

This chain joins TRBV3-1 and TRBJ1-5; D perhaps matches TRBD1 (5 bases). CDR1 LGHDT and CDR2 YNNKEL come from the germline V gene (reference sequence). CDR3 size: 15 residues. The germline V and J ends were trimmed by 0 bases and 6 bases, with 12 bases remaining between them. In DNA, the CDR3 is TGTGCCAGCAGCCAAGATAGCGGGGGATTTCAGCCCCAGCATTTT. Its translation is CASSQDSGGFQPQHF.

The chain is built from TRBV5-1 and TRBJ2-1; D possibly uses TRBD1 or TRBD2 (5 bases each). V shed 4 bases and J shed 4 bases, with 24 bases lying between them. This CDR3 is built from 18 residues. Germline V gene lookup returns CDR1 SGHRS and CDR2 YFSETQ. The CDR3 is CASSRDPLGVGVYNEQFF. The DNA for the CDR3 is TGCGCCAGCAGCCGGGACCCATTAGGGGTGGGGGTTTACAATGAGCAGTTCTTC.

The V call is TRBV28, the J call TRBJ2-1; 10 bases are shared with TRBD2. CDR3 length equals 15 residues. J was trimmed by 9 bases and V by 6 bases; bases with no gene match: 11. Germline V lookup: CDR1 MDHEN, CDR2 SYDVKM. The CDR3 DNA follows: TGTGCCAGCAGGATAGCGGGAGGAATATTTAGTGAGCAGTTCTTC. Its translation is CASRIAGGIFSEQFF.

Ten or more counts support this clonotype. J is TRBJ2-5 and V is TRBV11-2, with no clear D. The V gene lost 1 base and the J gene lost 4 bases, with 7 bases spanning the gap. Germline V gene sequence: CDR1 SGHAT, CDR2 FQNNGV. The CDR3 has 13 amino acids. The CDR3 DNA follows: TGTGCCAGCAGCTTAGGACGGAGAGAGACCCAGTACTTC. The encoded protein is CASSLGRRETQYF. The variable domain in full, completed from reference TRBV11-2 and TRBJ2-5, reads EAGVAQSPRYKIIEKRQSVAFWCNPISGHATLYWYQQILGQGPKLLIQFQNNGVVDDSQLPKDRFSAERLKGVDSTLKIQPAKLEDSAVYLCASSLGRRETQYFGPGTRLLVL.

The CDR3 sequence: CASSLETSRETQYF. As DNA, the CDR3 is TGCGCCAGCAGCTTGGAGACTAGCAGAGAGACCCAGTACTTC. The chain couples TRBV5-1 to TRBJ2-5; TRBD2 agrees at 7 bases. V was clipped by 0 bases and J by 4 bases; unmatched bases: 3. The CDR3 is made up of 14 amino acids. Germline V CDR1 and CDR2: SGHRS, YFSETQ.